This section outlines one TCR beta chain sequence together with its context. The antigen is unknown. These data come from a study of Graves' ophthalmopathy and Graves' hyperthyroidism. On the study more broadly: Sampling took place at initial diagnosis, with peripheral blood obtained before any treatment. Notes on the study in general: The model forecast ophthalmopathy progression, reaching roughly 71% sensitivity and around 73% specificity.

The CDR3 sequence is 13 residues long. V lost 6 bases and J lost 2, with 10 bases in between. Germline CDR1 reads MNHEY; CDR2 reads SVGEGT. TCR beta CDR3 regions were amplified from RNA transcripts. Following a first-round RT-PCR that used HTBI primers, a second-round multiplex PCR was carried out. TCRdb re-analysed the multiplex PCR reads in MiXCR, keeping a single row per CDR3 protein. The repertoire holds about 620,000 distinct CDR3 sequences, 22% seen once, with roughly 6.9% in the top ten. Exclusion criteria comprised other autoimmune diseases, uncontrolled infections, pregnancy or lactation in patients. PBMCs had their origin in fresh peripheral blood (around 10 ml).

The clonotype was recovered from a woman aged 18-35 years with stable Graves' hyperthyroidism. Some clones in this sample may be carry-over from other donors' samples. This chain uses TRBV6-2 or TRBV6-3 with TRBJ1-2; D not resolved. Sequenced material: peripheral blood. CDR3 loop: CASSNGPNYGYTF. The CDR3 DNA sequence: TGTGCCAGCAGCAACGGTCCGAACTATGGCTACACCTTC.